The clone carrying this T cell receptor (beta chain) was observed many times. The V segment lost 4 bases and the J segment 2 bases; nucleotides outside the gene matches: 9. Germline CDR1 reads MNHEY; CDR2 reads SVGEGT. CDR3 size: 16 residues. The data were taken from a study of T cells of healthy individuals. Each CDR3 protein gets one entry after TCRdb re-called the 5' RACE reads with MiXCR. The table lists tens of thousands of distinct CDR3 sequences, 15% to 20% of them singletons. The receptor was derived from a human donor in good health. This chain uses TRBV6-2 or TRBV6-3 with TRBJ2-5; 8 nucleotides match TRBD2. CDR3 sequence reads: CASSSIDSGVQETQYF. The CDR3 coding sequence is TGTGCCAGCAGTTCCATCGATAGCGGGGTTCAAGAGACCCAGTACTTC.